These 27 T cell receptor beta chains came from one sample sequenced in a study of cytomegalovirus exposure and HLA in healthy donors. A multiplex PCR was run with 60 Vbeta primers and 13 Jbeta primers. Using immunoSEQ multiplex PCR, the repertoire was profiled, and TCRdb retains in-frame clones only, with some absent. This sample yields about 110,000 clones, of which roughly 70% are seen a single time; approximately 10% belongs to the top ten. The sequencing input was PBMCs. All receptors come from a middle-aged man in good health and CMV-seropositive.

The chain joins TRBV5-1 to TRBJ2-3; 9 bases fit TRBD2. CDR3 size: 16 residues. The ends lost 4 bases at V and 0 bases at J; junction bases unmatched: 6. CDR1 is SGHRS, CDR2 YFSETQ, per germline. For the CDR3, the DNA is TGCGCCAGCAGCGGGCCGGGACTAGCTAGCACAGATACGCAGTATTTT. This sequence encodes CASSGPGLASTDTQYF.

CDR3 loop: CASSLALGTGLDEQYF. CDR3 sequence (DNA): TGTGCCAGCAGCTTAGCGCTCGGGACAGGCCTTGACGAGCAGTACTTC. The chain uses TRBV7-8 and TRBJ2-7; 8 bases agree with TRBD1. Germline V CDR1 and CDR2: SGHVS, FQNEAQ. The CDR3 runs 16 residues. After removal of 0 bases from V and 5 bases from J, the junction contained 9 bases not matched to a gene. Full variable domain (remainder filled in from reference TRBV7-8 and TRBJ2-7): GAGVSQSPRYKVAKRGQDVALRCDPISGHVSLFWYQQALGQGPEFLTYFQNEAQLDKSGLPSDRFFAERPEGSVSTLKIQRTQQEDSAVYLCASSLALGTGLDEQYFGPGTRLTVT.

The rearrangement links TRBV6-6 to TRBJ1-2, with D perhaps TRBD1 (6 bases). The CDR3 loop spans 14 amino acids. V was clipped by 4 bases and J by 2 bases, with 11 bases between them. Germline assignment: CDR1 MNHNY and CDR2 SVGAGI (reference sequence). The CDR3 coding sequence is TGTGCCAGCAGTTTAAGACAGGCGAACTATGGCTACACCTTC. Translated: CASSLRQANYGYTF.

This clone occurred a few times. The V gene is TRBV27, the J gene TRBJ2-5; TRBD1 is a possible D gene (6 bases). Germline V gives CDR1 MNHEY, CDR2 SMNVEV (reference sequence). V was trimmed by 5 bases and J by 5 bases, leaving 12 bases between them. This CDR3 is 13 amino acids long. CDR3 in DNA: TGTGCCAGCAGTCCCCGACAGGACGAGACCCAGTACTTC. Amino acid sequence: CASSPRQDETQYF.

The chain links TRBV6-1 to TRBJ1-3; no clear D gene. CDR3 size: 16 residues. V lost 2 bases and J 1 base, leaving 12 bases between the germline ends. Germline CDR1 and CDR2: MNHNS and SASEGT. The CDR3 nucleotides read TGTGCCAGCAGTGAATCCAGCGCGGGATCTGGAAACACCATATATTTT. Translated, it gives CASSESSAGSGNTIYF.

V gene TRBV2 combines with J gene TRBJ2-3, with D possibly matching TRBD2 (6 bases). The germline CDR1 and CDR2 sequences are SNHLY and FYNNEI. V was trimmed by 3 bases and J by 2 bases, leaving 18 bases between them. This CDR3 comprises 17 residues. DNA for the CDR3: TGTGCCAGCAGTGAGGGGGGTGTGGAAACTCACACAGATACGCAGTATTTT. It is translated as CASSEGGVETHTDTQYF. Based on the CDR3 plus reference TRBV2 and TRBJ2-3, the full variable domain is EPEVTQTPSHQVTQMGQEVILRCVPISNHLYFYWYRQILGQKVEFLVSFYNNEISEKSEIFDDQFSVERPDGSNFTLKIRSTKLEDSAMYFCASSEGGVETHTDTQYFGPGTRLTVL.

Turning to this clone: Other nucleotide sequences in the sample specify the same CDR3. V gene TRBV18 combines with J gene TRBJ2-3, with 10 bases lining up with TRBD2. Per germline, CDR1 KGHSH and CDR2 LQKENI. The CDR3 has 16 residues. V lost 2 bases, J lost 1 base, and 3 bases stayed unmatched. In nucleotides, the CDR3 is TGTGCCAGCTCACCATTAGCGGGAGGCGGCACAGATACGCAGTATTTT. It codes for CASSPLAGGGTDTQYF.

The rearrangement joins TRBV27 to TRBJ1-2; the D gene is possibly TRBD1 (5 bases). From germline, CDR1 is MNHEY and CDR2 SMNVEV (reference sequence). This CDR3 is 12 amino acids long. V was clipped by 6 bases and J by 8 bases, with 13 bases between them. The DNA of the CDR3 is TGTGCCAGCAGGGATCAGGGAGGGGGCTACACCTTC. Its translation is CASRDQGGGYTF.

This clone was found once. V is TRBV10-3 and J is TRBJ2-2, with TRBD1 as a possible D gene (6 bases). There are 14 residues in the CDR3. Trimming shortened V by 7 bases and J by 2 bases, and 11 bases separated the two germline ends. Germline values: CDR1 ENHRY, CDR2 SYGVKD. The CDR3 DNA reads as TGTGCCATCAAAGGGGGTTTAAACACCGGGGAGCTGTTTTTT. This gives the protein CAIKGGLNTGELFF.

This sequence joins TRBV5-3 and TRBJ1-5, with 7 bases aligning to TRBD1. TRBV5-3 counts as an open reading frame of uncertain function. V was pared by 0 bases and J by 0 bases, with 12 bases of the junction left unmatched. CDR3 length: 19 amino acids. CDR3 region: CARSLVPWTGEYSNQPQHF. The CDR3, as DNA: TGTGCCAGAAGCTTGGTCCCCTGGACAGGAGAGTATAGCAATCAGCCCCAGCATTTT.

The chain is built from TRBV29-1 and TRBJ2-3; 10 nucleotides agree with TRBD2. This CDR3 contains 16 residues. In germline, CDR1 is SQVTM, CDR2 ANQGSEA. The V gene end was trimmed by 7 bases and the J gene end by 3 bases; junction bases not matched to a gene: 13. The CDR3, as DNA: TGCAGCGCTGTAGTCTGGGCTAGCGGGAGTACAGATACGCAGTATTTT. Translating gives CSAVVWASGSTDTQYF.

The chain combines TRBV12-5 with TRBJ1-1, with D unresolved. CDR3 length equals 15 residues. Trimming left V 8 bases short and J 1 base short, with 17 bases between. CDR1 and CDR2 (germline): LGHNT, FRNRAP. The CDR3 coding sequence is TGTGCTAGTCTTCTAACCGGGTCGGCGAACACTGAAGCTTTCTTT. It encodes CASLLTGSANTEAFF.

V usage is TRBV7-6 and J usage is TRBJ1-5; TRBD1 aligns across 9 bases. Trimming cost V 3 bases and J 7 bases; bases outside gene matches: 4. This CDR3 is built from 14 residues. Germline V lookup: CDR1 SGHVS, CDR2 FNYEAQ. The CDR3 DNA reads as TGTGCCAGCAGCTTGGGACAGGGTCACCAGCCCCAGCATTTT. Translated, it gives CASSLGQGHQPQHF.

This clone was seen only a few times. The CDR3 spells CASSDEGYEQYV. The CDR3 DNA reads TGTGCCAGCAGTGACGAGGGATACGAGCAGTACGTC. The chain combines TRBV6-1 with TRBJ2-7; weak D call: TRBD2 (5 bases). The CDR3 extends over 12 amino acids. V was cut by 3 bases and J by 4 bases, with 7 bases left in between. Germline V gene data show CDR1 as MNHNS and CDR2 as SASEGT.

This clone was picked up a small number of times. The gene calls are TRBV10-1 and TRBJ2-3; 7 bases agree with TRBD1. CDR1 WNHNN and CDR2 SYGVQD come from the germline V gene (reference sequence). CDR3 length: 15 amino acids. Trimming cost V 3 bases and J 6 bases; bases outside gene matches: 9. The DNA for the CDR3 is TGCGCCAGCAGTGAAGAACAGGGGCCCAGGGATACGCAGTATTTT. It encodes CASSEEQGPRDTQYF.

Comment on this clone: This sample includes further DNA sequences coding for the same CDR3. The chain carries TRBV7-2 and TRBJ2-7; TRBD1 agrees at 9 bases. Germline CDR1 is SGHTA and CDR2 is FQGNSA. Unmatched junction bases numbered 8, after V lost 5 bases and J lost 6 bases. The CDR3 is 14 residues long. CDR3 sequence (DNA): TGTGCCAGCAGCCGGGGACAGGGCCCCCTCGAGCAGTACTTC. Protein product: CASSRGQGPLEQYF.

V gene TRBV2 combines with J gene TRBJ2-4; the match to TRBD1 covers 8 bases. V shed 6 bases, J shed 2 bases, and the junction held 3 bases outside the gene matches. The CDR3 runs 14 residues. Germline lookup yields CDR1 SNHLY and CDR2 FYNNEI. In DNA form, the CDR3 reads TGTGCCAGCAGCCGGACAGGGCCCAAAAACATTCAGTACTTC. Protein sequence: CASSRTGPKNIQYF. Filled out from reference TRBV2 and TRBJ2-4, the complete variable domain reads EPEVTQTPSHQVTQMGQEVILRCVPISNHLYFYWYRQILGQKVEFLVSFYNNEISEKSEIFDDQFSVERPDGSNFTLKIRSTKLEDSAMYFCASSRTGPKNIQYFGAGTRLSVL.

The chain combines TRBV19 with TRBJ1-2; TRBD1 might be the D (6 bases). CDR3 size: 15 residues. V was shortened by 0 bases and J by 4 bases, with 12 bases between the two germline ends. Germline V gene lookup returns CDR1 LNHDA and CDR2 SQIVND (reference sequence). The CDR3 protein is CASSIDHNRAYGYTF. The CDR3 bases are TGTGCCAGTAGTATAGATCATAACAGGGCCTATGGCTACACCTTC.

The CDR3 loop is CASSNRSGSSYEQYF. The CDR3 bases are TGTGCCAGCAGCAATCGTAGCGGGAGCTCCTACGAGCAGTACTTC. The genes are TRBV21-1 and TRBJ2-7; the table gives TRBD2 as D, unverified against the DNA. TRBV21-1 is classified as a pseudogene. There are 15 residues in the CDR3.

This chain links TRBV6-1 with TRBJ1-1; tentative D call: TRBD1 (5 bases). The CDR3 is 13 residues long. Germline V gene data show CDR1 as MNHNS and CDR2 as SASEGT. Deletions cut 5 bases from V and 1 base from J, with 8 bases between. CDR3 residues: CASSLTANTEAFF. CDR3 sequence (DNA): TGTGCCAGCAGTTTGACAGCGAACACTGAAGCTTTCTTT.

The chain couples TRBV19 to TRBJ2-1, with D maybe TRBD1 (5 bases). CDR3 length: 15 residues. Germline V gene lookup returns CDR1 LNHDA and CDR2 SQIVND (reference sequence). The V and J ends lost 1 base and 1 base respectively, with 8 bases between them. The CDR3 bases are TGTGCCAGTAGTATAGTGAGGACATCCTACAATGAGCAGTTCTTC. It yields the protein CASSIVRTSYNEQFF. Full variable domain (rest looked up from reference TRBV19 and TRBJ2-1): DGGITQSPKYLFRKEGQNVTLSCEQNLNHDAMYWYRQDPGQGLRLIYYSQIVNDFQKGDIAEGYSVSREKKESFPLTVTSAQKNPTAFYLCASSIVRTSYNEQFFGPGTRLTVL.

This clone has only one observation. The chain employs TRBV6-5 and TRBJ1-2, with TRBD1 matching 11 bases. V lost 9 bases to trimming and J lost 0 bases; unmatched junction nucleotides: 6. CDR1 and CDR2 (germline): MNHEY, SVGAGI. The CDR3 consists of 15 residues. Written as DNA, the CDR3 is TGTGCCAGTGGGGACAGGGGGACCACTAACTATGGCTACACCTTC. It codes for CASGDRGTTNYGYTF.

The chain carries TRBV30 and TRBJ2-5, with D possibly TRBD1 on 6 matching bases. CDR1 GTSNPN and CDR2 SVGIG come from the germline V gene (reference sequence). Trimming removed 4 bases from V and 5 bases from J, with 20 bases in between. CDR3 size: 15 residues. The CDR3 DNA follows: TGTGCCTGGAATCATTACTCTCAGGGGTCGGAGACCCAGTACTTC. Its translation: CAWNHYSQGSETQYF.

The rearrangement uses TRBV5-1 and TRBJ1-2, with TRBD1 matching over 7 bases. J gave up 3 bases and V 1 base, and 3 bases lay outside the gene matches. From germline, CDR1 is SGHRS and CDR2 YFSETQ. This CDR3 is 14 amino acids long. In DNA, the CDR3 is TGCGCCAGCAGCTTGAACAGGGGAGACTATGGCTACACCTTC. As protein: CASSLNRGDYGYTF.

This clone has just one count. For the CDR3, the DNA is TGTGCCAGCAGTTCCCTGACTAGACCGGATGAGCAGTTCTTC. This encodes CASSSLTRPDEQFF. The genes are TRBV28 and TRBJ2-1; possible D gene TRBD2, 6 bases. This CDR3 region has 14 residues. The V end lost 4 bases, the J end lost 8 bases, and 15 bases lay between the germline ends. Germline assignment: CDR1 MDHEN and CDR2 SYDVKM.

The CDR3 coding sequence is TGTGCCAGCAGCCAAGACGATCAGGCCCGAGACGAGCAGTACTTC. Translation: CASSQDDQARDEQYF. The chain is built from TRBV4-2 and TRBJ2-7, with no clear D. The CDR3 is made up of 15 amino acids. Looked up from germline, CDR1 is LGHNA and CDR2 is YNFKEQ. V lost 0 bases and J lost 5, with 14 bases in between.

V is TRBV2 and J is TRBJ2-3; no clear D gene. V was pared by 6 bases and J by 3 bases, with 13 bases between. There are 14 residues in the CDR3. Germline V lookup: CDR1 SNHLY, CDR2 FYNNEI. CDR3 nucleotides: TGTGCCAGCAGCTCGGGTGCCGGTACAGATACGCAGTATTTT. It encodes CASSSGAGTDTQYF.